A single sample is the source of the 28 T cell receptor beta chains below, sequenced in a study of T cells after posttransplantation cyclophosphamide. TCRdb's table, derived via immunoSEQ multiplex PCR, lists solely in-frame clones and lacks some. Of 66,000 or so clones listed, over 85% are singletons. The sample consisted of PBMCs. The receptor set was obtained from a woman in her twenties or thirties in good health and a related stem cell transplant donor.

V is TRBV5-6 and J is TRBJ1-2, with 9 bases lining up with TRBD1. Trimming cost V 1 base and J 8 bases; bases outside gene matches: 9. Germline loops: CDR1 SGHDT, CDR2 YYEEEE. CDR3 length: 15 amino acids. Written as DNA, the CDR3 is TGTGCCAGCAGCTTGCCCGGGACAGGGTACGAGGGCTACACCTTC. Amino acids: CASSLPGTGYEGYTF.

J is TRBJ2-1 and V is TRBV27; 7 nucleotides agree with TRBD2. The CDR3 is 17 amino acids. Germline values: CDR1 MNHEY, CDR2 SMNVEV (reference sequence). V shed 5 bases, J shed 2 bases, and the junction held 12 bases outside the gene matches. This chain's CDR3 is CASSPVPLAETYNEQFF. The CDR3 region has the DNA TGTGCCAGCAGTCCTGTGCCTCTAGCGGAGACCTACAATGAGCAGTTCTTC.

This chain links TRBV19 with TRBJ2-3; TRBD2 matches 8 bases. The V gene end was trimmed by 7 bases and the J gene end by 0 bases; junction bases not matched to a gene: 9. Germline CDR1 and CDR2: LNHDA and SQIVND (reference sequence). The CDR3 extends over 16 amino acids. CDR3 amino acids: CASTTGGGRSTDTQYF. DNA of the CDR3: TGTGCCAGTACCACGGGGGGGGGACGGAGCACAGATACGCAGTATTTT.

The chain employs TRBV19 and TRBJ2-4, with 7 nucleotides matching TRBD2. V trimming: 10 bases; J trimming: 0 bases; junction bases outside the gene matches: 15. This CDR3 contains 17 residues. Looked up from germline, CDR1 is LNHDA and CDR2 is SQIVND (reference sequence). The chain's CDR3 is CATRETSTRLAKNIQYF. The CDR3, as DNA: TGTGCCACCCGTGAGACTAGCACGAGGCTAGCCAAAAACATTCAGTACTTC.

The gene calls are TRBV28 and TRBJ1-2; D is ambiguous. The CDR3 is made up of 14 amino acids. V dropped 6 bases and J dropped 6 bases, with 17 bases sitting between them. CDR1 and CDR2 from the germline V gene are MDHEN and SYDVKM. As DNA, the CDR3 is TGTGCCAGCAGCCCCGGGCCCGATTACGATGGCTACACCTTC. Translation gives CASSPGPDYDGYTF.

This chain connects TRBV7-2 to TRBJ1-2; 10 nucleotides agree with TRBD1. The germline gives CDR1 SGHTA, CDR2 FQGNSA. The V segment lost 1 base and the J segment 6 bases; nucleotides outside the gene matches: 2. This CDR3 is 14 amino acids long. The CDR3 region has the DNA TGTGCCAGCAGCTTAGAAGGGACAGGGGATGGCTACACCTTC. Protein sequence: CASSLEGTGDGYTF.

This sequence joins TRBV5-1 and TRBJ1-5; 8 bases are a match to TRBD1. The germline gives CDR1 SGHRS, CDR2 YFSETQ. Germline trimming cut 4 bases from V and 4 bases from J; bases unmatched to any gene: 4. The CDR3 loop spans 14 amino acids. The CDR3 DNA sequence: TGCGCCAGCAGCCGGACAGGGAGGAATCAGCCCCAGCATTTT. Its translation: CASSRTGRNQPQHF.

J is TRBJ1-4 and V is TRBV5-1; D remains unclear. The ends were cut back, 4 bases at V and 7 bases at J, with 17 bases in the middle. Germline CDR1 is SGHRS and CDR2 is YFSETQ. The CDR3 covers 15 residues. In DNA, the CDR3 is TGCGCCAGCAGCCCCTCTACCTTTGGAACTGAAAAACTGTTTTTT. This codes for CASSPSTFGTEKLFF.

The rearrangement links TRBV2 to TRBJ1-1; D gene ambiguous. Germline CDR1 SNHLY, CDR2 FYNNEI. Trimming left V 11 bases short and J 4 bases short, with 17 bases between. This CDR3 has 13 amino acids. CDR3 sequence (DNA): TGTGCCGGGAGAGTGGAGTATAGCACTGAAGCTTTCTTT. Its protein is CAGRVEYSTEAFF.

The genes are TRBV27 and TRBJ2-1; D may correspond to TRBD1 or TRBD2 (5 bases each). CDR1 MNHEY and CDR2 SMNVEV come from the germline V gene (reference sequence). This CDR3 has 16 amino acids. V shed 6 bases and J shed 5 bases, with 20 bases lying between them. CDR3 DNA: TGTGCCAGCAGGTACCGACCCGGGGCAAGAGACAATGAGCAGTTCTTC. Amino acid sequence: CASRYRPGARDNEQFF.

The gene calls are TRBV4-3 and TRBJ1-5; D gene unclear. CDR3 length: 15 amino acids. The ends were cut back, 5 bases at V and 7 bases at J, with 18 bases in the middle. CDR1 and CDR2 from the germline V gene are LGHNA and YSLEER. For the CDR3, the DNA is TGCGCCAGCAGCTACTTATTGGAGGGAGGGCAGCCCCAGCATTTT. The encoded protein is CASSYLLEGGQPQHF.

The chain has TRBV7-9 and TRBJ2-7; D is possibly TRBD2 (6 bases). The germline V gene has CDR1 SEHNR and CDR2 FQNEAQ (reference sequence). The CDR3 has 14 residues. V was clipped by 5 bases and J by 4 bases, with 15 bases between them. CDR3 sequence reads: CASSPGPGEYEQYF. The CDR3 coding sequence is TGTGCCAGCAGCCCTGGACCGGGGGAGTACGAGCAGTACTTC.

The chain joins TRBV7-2 to TRBJ2-3; possibly TRBD1 or TRBD2 for D (7 bases each). This CDR3 is 13 amino acids long. V lost 5 bases to trimming and J lost 5 bases, with 11 bases between them. Germline V gives CDR1 SGHTA, CDR2 FQGNSA. The CDR3 DNA reads as TGTGCCAGCAGCCAGGGGGGGGAAGATACGCAGTATTTT. Translation gives CASSQGGEDTQYF.

This chain connects TRBV2 to TRBJ1-4; D gene uncertain. The CDR3 consists of 14 residues. Germline assignment: CDR1 SNHLY and CDR2 FYNNEI. V was trimmed by 3 bases and J by 15 bases, leaving 20 bases between them. The CDR3 DNA is TGTGCCAGCAGTGAGGAATTACTTAATGAAGGGTTGTTTTTT. This translates into CASSEELLNEGLFF.

The V call is TRBV5-1, the J call TRBJ1-1, with D uncertain. Germline assignment: CDR1 SGHRS and CDR2 YFSETQ. V was shortened by 0 bases and J by 1 base, with 10 bases between the two germline ends. CDR3 length equals 15 residues. This CDR3 is CASSLGGSGNTEAFF. CDR3 in DNA: TGCGCCAGCAGCTTGGGCGGGTCAGGGAACACTGAAGCTTTCTTT.

This clone was observed once. The genes are TRBV2 and TRBJ2-5; a weak D match, TRBD1 (5 bases). Gene TRBJ2-7 matches the end of the DNA better, so the J call may be wrong. Looked up from germline, CDR1 is SNHLY and CDR2 is FYNNEI. The length of the CDR3 is 12 residues. Here the CDR3 reads CASRDLGAEQYF. The CDR3 DNA reads as TGTGCCAGCAGAGACCTAGGGGCCGAGCAGTACTTC.

The chain is built from TRBV4-2 and TRBJ1-6, with D unclear. Germline lookup yields CDR1 LGHNA and CDR2 YNFKEQ. The V and J ends lost 0 bases and 10 bases respectively, with 10 bases between them. The CDR3 has 14 amino acids. The CDR3 DNA reads as TGTGCCAGCAGCCAAGAAGGCGACGTATCACCCCTCCACTTT. As protein: CASSQEGDVSPLHF.

The chain uses TRBV9 and TRBJ1-3; TRBD1 might be the D (5 bases). The germline V and J ends were trimmed by 0 bases and 2 bases, with 9 bases remaining between them. CDR1 and CDR2 from the germline V gene are SGDLS and YYNGEE. This CDR3 region has 15 residues. For the CDR3, the DNA is TGTGCCAGCAGCGTAGCAGGGCCCGCTGGAAACACCATATATTTT. The encoded protein is CASSVAGPAGNTIYF.

This chain joins TRBV10-3 and TRBJ1-5; D call uncertain. The CDR3 covers 15 residues. Per germline, CDR1 ENHRY and CDR2 SYGVKD. V lost 6 bases to trimming and J lost 8 bases, with 20 bases between them. CDR3 sequence: CAIRTDLVPQEPQHF. In DNA form, the CDR3 reads TGTGCCATCAGGACGGACCTTGTCCCCCAGGAGCCCCAGCATTTT.

This clone was picked up one time. This sequence joins TRBV11-3 and TRBJ1-2; D perhaps matches TRBD1 (5 bases). The CDR3 totals 16 residues. The germline V gene encodes CDR1 SGHNT and CDR2 YENEEA. The V end lost 1 base, the J end lost 6 bases, and 18 bases lay between the germline ends. The CDR3 DNA sequence: TGTGCCAGCAGCTTAGCCTGGGCCTTCAAAGGGGATGGCTACACCTTC. This codes for CASSLAWAFKGDGYTF.

This chain links TRBV15 with TRBJ2-4; no definite D call. CDR3 length: 15 amino acids. Per germline, CDR1 LNHNV and CDR2 YYDKDF (reference sequence). V lost 0 bases and J 0 bases, leaving 6 bases between the germline ends. CDR3 bases: TGTGCCACCAGCAGAGAGGGTTTAGCCAAAAACATTCAGTACTTC. Amino acid sequence: CATSREGLAKNIQYF.

The genes are TRBV11-2 and TRBJ2-3; TRBD1 agrees at 7 bases. The germline V gene has CDR1 SGHAT and CDR2 FQNNGV. The CDR3 is made up of 15 amino acids. Unmatched junction bases numbered 5, after V lost 5 bases and J lost 0 bases. CDR3 nucleotides: TGTGCCAGCAGCCTGGGACAGACGAGCACAGATACGCAGTATTTT. Translating it yields CASSLGQTSTDTQYF.

This sequence joins TRBV9 and TRBJ2-1; TRBD2 matches 7 bases. The V and J ends lost 2 bases and 8 bases, in that order; junction bases with no gene match: 1. From germline, CDR1 is SGDLS and CDR2 YYNGEE. This CDR3 contains 12 residues. CDR3 DNA sequence: TGTGCCAGCAGCGTCGCGGGGGATGAGCAGTTCTTC. Residues: CASSVAGDEQFF. The full variable domain, its missing parts supplied by reference TRBV9 and TRBJ2-1, is DSGVTQTPKHLITATGQRVTLRCSPRSGDLSVYWYQQSLDQGLQFLIQYYNGEERAKGNILERFSAQQFPDLHSELNLSSLELGDSALYFCASSVAGDEQFFGPGTRLTVL.

J is TRBJ1-1 and V is TRBV7-9, with 7 bases matching TRBD1. Germline loops: CDR1 SEHNR, CDR2 FQNEAQ (reference sequence). There are 14 residues in the CDR3. The trim removed 5 bases at V and 4 bases at J, leaving 7 bases unmatched. The CDR3 bases are TGTGCCAGCAGCCTCGTGCCAGGGGGCACTGAAGCTTTCTTT. This encodes CASSLVPGGTEAFF.

The J gene is TRBJ2-7, the V gene TRBV10-3; D possibly corresponds to TRBD2 (6 bases). Per the germline V gene, CDR1 is ENHRY and CDR2 is SYGVKD. The CDR3 extends over 13 amino acids. Trimming took 10 bases from V and 3 from J, leaving 16 bases between them. The CDR3 protein is CATRDSNLYEQYF. DNA of the CDR3: TGTGCCACCAGGGACTCAAACCTCTACGAGCAGTACTTC.

CDR3 DNA sequence: TGTGCCAGCAGTTATTTAAGGACAGCTGAAGCTTTCTTT. It codes for CASSYLRTAEAFF. The chain is built from TRBV6-5 and TRBJ1-1, with a possible D match to TRBD1 (6 bases). From germline, CDR1 is MNHEY and CDR2 SVGAGI. This CDR3 comprises 13 residues. The germline V and J ends were trimmed by 3 bases and 6 bases, with 11 bases remaining between them.

The chain recombines TRBV10-3 with TRBJ1-4, with TRBD1 as a possible D gene (6 bases). V lost 4 bases and J 2 bases, leaving 8 bases between the germline ends. The CDR3 length is 14 residues. Germline V gene data show CDR1 as ENHRY and CDR2 as SYGVKD. The CDR3 spells CAISVGGTNEKLFF. The CDR3 DNA is TGTGCCATCAGTGTAGGGGGGACTAATGAAAAACTGTTTTTT.

The rearrangement links TRBV5-1 to TRBJ2-7, with 7 bases matching TRBD2. CDR3 length: 14 amino acids. The V segment lost 0 bases and the J segment 5 bases; nucleotides outside the gene matches: 5. Germline CDR1 is SGHRS and CDR2 is YFSETQ. The CDR3 protein is CASSLEVGTNEQYF. As DNA, the CDR3 is TGCGCCAGCAGCTTGGAAGTCGGGACTAACGAGCAGTACTTC.